Described below is a single TCR beta chain sequence and its context. Germline and junction disagree at one end, which may indicate a read error. The sample belongs to a study of T cell changes during pregnancy in multiple sclerosis. Clones were read by immunoSEQ multiplex PCR, and TCRdb kept only the in-frame ones, dropping some. Of approximately 97,000 clones in the sample, 91% were seen once. The CDR3 extends over 12 amino acids. Germline V gene sequence: CDR1 MNHEY, CDR2 SMNVEV (reference sequence). Material: peripheral blood, obtained after pregnancy. The TCR originated in a female donor in good health, enrolled as a control in a pregnancy study. The rearrangement links TRBV27 to TRBJ2-7, with 7 bases lining up with TRBD2. DNA for the CDR3: TGTGCCAGCAGTCCGCGGGGGTACGGGCAGTACTTC. Translating it yields CASSPRGYGQYF.